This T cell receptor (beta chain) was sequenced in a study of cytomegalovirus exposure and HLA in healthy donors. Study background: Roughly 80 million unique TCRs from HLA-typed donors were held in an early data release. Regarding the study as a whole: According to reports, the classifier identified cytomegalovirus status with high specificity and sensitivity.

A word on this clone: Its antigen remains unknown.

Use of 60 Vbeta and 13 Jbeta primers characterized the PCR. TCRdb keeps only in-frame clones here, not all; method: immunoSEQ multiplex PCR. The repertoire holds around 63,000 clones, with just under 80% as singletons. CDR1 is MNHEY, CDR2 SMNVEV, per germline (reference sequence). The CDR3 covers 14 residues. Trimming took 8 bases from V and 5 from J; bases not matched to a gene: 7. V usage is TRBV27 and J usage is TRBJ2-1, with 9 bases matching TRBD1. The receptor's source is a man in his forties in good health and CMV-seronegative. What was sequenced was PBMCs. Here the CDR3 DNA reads TGTGCCAGCGGGGACAGGGCGCCTAACAATGAGCAGTTCTTC. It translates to CASGDRAPNNEQFF.